The clone carrying this T cell receptor (beta chain) turned up a few times. The entry originates in a study of blood T cell repertoires in COVID-19. In germline, CDR1 is MNHEY, CDR2 SVGAGI. This CDR3 contains 15 residues. Trimming removed 6 bases at V and 10 bases at J, with 19 bases between. Clones were read by immunoSEQ multiplex PCR, and TCRdb kept only the in-frame ones, dropping some. The sample includes around 170,000 clones, around 87% of them seen just once. The chain combines TRBV6-5 with TRBJ1-6, with a tentative D call TRBD1 (5 bases). The receptor was isolated from a man in his sixties with COVID-19, enrolled during active disease. What was sequenced was peripheral blood. CDR3 in amino acids: CASRPFRIQGSPLHF. CDR3 coding DNA: TGTGCCAGCAGACCCTTTAGGATCCAGGGCTCACCCCTCCACTTT.